This T cell receptor beta chain comes out of a study of technical replicates of blood from a handful of donors. The repertoire was sequenced with immunoSEQ multiplex PCR; TCRdb's copy has only in-frame clones and lacks some. This table has 55,000 to 75,000 clones, roughly 86% appearing once. V shed 2 bases and J 4 bases; nucleotides not matched to a gene: 4. CDR3 size: 15 residues. The germline gives CDR1 SGHVS, CDR2 FNYEAQ. Sequencing was performed on PBMCs. The chain links TRBV7-6 to TRBJ1-1; 10 positions match TRBD1. The source is a human donor in good health. Some clones in this sample may be carry-over from other donors' samples. CDR3 nucleotide sequence: TGTGCCAGCAGCTTAAGAGGGACAGGGGCCACTGAAGCTTTCTTT. Residues: CASSLRGTGATEAFF.